This T cell receptor (beta chain) is from a study of identical twins. The CDR3 loop spans 20 amino acids. Unmatched junction bases numbered 17, after V lost 3 bases and J lost 0 bases. Template switching added a universal primer site, and cDNA bore unique molecular identifiers. In TCRdb, the 5' RACE reads were re-called with MiXCR into one record per CDR3 protein. The sample contains roughly 630,000 distinct CDR3 sequences, about 7% of which appear only once. This clonotype came up a few times. These same data were also listed under a study on yellow fever vaccine responses in identical twins.

The material sequenced was PBMCs. V gene TRBV12-3 or TRBV12-4 combines with J gene TRBJ2-1; TRBD2 matches 7 bases. This clonotype was obtained from a woman under 30 in good health. The DNA of the CDR3 is TGTGCCAGCAGTTTCAGGTCTAGCGGAGTGCGGAAGGGCTCCTACAATGAGCAGTTCTTC. It yields the protein CASSFRSSGVRKGSYNEQFF.